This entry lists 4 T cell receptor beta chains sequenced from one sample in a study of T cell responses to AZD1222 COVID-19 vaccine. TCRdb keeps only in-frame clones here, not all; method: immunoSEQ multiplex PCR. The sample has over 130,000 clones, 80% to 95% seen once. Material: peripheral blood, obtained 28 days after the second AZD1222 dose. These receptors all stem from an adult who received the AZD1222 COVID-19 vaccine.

The CDR3 region is CAIRTQDDTNYGYTF. In nucleotides, the CDR3 is TGTGCCATCAGGACCCAGGATGACACTAACTATGGCTACACCTTC. The chain employs TRBV10-3 and TRBJ1-2; D uncertain. Trimming removed 6 bases from V and 0 bases from J, with 14 bases in between. This CDR3 comprises 15 residues. CDR1 and CDR2 from the germline V gene are ENHRY and SYGVKD.

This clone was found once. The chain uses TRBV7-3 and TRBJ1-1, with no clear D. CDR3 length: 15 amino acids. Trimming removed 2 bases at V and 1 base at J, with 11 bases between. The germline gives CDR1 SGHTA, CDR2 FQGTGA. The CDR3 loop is CASSLGGLENTEAFF. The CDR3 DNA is TGTGCCAGCAGCTTAGGAGGCCTAGAGAACACTGAAGCTTTCTTT.

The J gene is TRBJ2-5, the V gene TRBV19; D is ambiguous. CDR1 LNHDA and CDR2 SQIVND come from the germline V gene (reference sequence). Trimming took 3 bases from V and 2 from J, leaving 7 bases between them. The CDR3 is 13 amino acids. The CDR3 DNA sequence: TGTGCCAGTAGTATCCATAGGCAAGAGACCCAGTACTTC. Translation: CASSIHRQETQYF.

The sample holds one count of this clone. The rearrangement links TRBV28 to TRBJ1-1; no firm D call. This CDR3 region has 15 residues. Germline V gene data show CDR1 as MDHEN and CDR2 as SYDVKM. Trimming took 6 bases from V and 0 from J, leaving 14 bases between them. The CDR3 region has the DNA TGTGCCAGCAGGGGAGAAGGGCATATGAACACTGAAGCTTTCTTT. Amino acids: CASRGEGHMNTEAFF.